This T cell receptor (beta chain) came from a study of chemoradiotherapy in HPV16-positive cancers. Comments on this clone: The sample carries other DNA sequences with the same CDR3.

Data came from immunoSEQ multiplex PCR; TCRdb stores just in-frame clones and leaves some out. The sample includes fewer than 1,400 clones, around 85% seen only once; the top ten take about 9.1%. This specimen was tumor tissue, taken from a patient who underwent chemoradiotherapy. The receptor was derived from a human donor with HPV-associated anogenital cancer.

CDR3 coding DNA: TGTGCCAGCAGTTACTCGGTGGGGCTCCAGGAGACCCAGTACTTC. It specifies CASSYSVGLQETQYF. The gene calls are TRBV6-6 and TRBJ2-5; possibly TRBD1 for D (5 bases). The CDR3 has 15 amino acids. With 0 bases removed from V and 5 bases from J, the gap between germline ends came to 13 bases. CDR1 and CDR2 from the germline V gene are MNHNY and SVGAGI (reference sequence).